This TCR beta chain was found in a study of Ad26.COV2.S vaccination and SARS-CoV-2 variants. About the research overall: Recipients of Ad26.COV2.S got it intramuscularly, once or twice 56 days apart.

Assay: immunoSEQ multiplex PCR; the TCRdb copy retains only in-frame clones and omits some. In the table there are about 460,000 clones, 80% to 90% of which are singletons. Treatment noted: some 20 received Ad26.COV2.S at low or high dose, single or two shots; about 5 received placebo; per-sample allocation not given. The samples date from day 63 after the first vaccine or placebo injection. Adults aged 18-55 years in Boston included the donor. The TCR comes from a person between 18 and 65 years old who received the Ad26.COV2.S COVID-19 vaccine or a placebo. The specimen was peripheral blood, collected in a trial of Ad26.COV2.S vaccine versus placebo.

In nucleotides, the CDR3 is TGTGCCAGCAGTTTGCCCCAGGGGGTGGGTAATTCACCCCTCCACTTT. Amino acids: CASSLPQGVGNSPLHF. The V call is TRBV28, the J call TRBJ1-6; TRBD1 matches at 7 bases. The V segment lost 3 bases and the J segment 6 bases; nucleotides outside the gene matches: 8. CDR1 is MDHEN and CDR2 is SYDVKM in the germline V gene. This CDR3 contains 16 residues.